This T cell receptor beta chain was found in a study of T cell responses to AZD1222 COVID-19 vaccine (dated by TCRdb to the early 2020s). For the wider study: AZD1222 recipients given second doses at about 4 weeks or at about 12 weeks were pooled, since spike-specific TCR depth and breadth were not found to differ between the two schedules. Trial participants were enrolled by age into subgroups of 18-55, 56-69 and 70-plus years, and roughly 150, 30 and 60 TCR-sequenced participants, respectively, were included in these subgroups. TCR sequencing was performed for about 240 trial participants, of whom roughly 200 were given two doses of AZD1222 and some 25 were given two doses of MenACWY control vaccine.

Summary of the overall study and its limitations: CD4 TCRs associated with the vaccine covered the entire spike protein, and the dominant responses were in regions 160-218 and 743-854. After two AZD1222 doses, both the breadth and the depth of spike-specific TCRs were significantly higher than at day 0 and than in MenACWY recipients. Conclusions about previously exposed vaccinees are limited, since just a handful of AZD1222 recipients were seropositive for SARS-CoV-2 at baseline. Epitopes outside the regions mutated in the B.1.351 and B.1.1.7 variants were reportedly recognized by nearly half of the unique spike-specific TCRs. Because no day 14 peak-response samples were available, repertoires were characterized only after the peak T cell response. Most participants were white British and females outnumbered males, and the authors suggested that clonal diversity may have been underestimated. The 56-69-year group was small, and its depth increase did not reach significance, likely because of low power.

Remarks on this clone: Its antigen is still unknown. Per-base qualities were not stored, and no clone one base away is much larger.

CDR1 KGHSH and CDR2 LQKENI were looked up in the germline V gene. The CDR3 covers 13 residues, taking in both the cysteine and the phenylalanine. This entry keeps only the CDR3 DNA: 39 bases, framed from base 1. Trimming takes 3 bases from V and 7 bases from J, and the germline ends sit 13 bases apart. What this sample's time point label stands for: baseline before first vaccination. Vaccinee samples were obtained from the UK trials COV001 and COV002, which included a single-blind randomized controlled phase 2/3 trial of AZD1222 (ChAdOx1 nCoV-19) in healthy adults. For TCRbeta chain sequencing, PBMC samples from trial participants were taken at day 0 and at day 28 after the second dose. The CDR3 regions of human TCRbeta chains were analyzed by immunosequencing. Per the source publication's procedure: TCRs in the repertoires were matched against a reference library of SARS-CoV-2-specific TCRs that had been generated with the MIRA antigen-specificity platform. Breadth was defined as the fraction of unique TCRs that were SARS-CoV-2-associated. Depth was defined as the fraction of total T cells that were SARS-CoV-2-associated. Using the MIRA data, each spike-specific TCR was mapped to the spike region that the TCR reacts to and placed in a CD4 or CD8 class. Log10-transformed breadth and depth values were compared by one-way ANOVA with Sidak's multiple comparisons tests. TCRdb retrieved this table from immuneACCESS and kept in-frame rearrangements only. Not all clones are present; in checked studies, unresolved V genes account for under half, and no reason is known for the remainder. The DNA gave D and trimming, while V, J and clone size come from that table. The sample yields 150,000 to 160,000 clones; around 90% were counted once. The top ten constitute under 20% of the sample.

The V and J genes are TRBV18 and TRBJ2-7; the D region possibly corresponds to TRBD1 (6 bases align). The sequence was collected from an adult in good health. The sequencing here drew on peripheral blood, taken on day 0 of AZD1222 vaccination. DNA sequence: TGTGCCAGCTCACCGGGGACACCTCGGGAGCAGTACTTC. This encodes CASSPGTPREQYF. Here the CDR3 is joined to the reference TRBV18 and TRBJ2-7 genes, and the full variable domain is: NAGVMQNPRHLVRRRGQEARLRCSPMKGHSHVYWYRQLPEEGLKFMVYLQKENIIDESGMPKERFSAEFPKEGPSILRIQQVVRGDSAAYFCASSPGTPREQYFGPGTRLTVT.